A single sample is the source of the 30 T cell receptor beta chains below, sequenced in a study of regulatory T cells in long-lasting Graves disease. Arm-PCR of CDR3 regions and iRepertoire HTBI primers were used to build TCR beta libraries. TCRdb called the multiplex PCR reads again in MiXCR, with one record for every CDR3 protein. The table lists around 430,000 distinct CDR3 sequences, about 22% of them singletons. Described time point: persistent/refractory GD, antithyroid drugs over 5 years with positive TRAb. RNA from PBMCs was the source of the TCR library. The source material was peripheral blood mononuclear cells (PBMCs), sampled when the disease was refractory, from a patient treated with antithyroid drugs. Receptor source: a female donor with Graves disease.

This chain joins TRBV19 and TRBJ2-2; 11 positions match TRBD1. This CDR3 is built from 17 residues. Germline CDR1 and CDR2: LNHDA and SQIVND (reference sequence). The V segment lost 4 bases and the J segment 4 bases; nucleotides outside the gene matches: 8. CDR3 bases: TGTGCCAGTAGTAACACCAGGACAGGGGGCGGCACCGGGGAGCTGTTTTTT. Protein sequence: CASSNTRTGGGTGELFF.

This sequence joins TRBV7-9 and TRBJ1-1; TRBD1 might be the D (6 bases). Germline V gene sequence: CDR1 SEHNR, CDR2 FQNEAQ (reference sequence). Trimming cost V 3 bases and J 6 bases, with 14 bases left between them. This CDR3 has 14 residues. The CDR3 DNA is TGTGCCAGCAGCTTGGGACATCGCCGGCCTGAAGCTTTCTTT. This sequence encodes CASSLGHRRPEAFF.

There are a few counts of this clonotype. The chain carries TRBV12-3 or TRBV12-4 and TRBJ1-1; 10 nucleotides align to TRBD1. This CDR3 comprises 14 residues. V shed 6 bases, J shed 7 bases, and the junction held 8 bases outside the gene matches. Here the CDR3 reads CASREGQGSREAFF. In DNA form, the CDR3 reads TGTGCCAGCAGAGAGGGACAGGGGAGCCGTGAAGCTTTCTTT.

In the case of this clonotype: One base away lies a much larger clone, so this may be a sequencing read error. The rearrangement uses TRBV7-8 and TRBJ1-2; D is ambiguous. CDR1 and CDR2 (germline): SGHVS, FQNEAQ. The CDR3 runs to 16 residues. As DNA, the CDR3 is TGTGCCAGCAGCTTAGGACCTGACAAGAACCTCTATGGCTGCACCTTC. It translates to CASSLGPDKNLYGCTF. Variable domain in full (rest from reference TRBV7-8 and TRBJ1-2): GAGVSQSPRYKVAKRGQDVALRCDPISGHVSLFWYQQALGQGPEFLTYFQNEAQLDKSGLPSDRFFAERPEGSVSTLKIQRTQQEDSAVYLCASSLGPDKNLYGCTFGSGTRLTVV.

In its sample, this clonotype was seen a few times. This chain uses TRBV6-1 with TRBJ2-5, with 7 bases identical to TRBD2. This CDR3 has 14 amino acids. Germline loops: CDR1 MNHNS, CDR2 SASEGT. After removal of 10 bases from V and 2 bases from J, the junction contained 10 bases not matched to a gene. DNA for the CDR3: TGTGCCACCCTCCATCGGGGGGATCAAGAGACCCAGTACTTC. Amino acid sequence: CATLHRGDQETQYF.

In the case of this clonotype: The junction differs from germline at one of its ends, possibly a read error. The J gene is TRBJ1-1, the V gene TRBV20-1; 8 bases are a match to TRBD1. This CDR3 comprises 11 residues. CDR1 and CDR2 from the germline V gene are DFQATT and SNEGSKA (reference sequence). The CDR3 sequence is CSARVDRGGLF. The CDR3 region has the DNA TGCAGTGCTAGAGTAGACAGGGGAGGATTATTT.

The rearrangement joins TRBV7-2 to TRBJ2-6; maybe TRBD1 (5 bases). In germline, CDR1 is SGHTA, CDR2 FQGNSA. CDR3 length: 17 residues. Trimming cost V 2 bases and J 4 bases, with 15 bases left between them. Written as DNA, the CDR3 is TGTGCCAGCAGCTTAATCGCGGACAAAATCGGGGCCAACGTCCTGACTTTC. Its protein is CASSLIADKIGANVLTF. Full variable domain (missing parts from reference TRBV7-2 and TRBJ2-6): GAGVSQSPSNKVTEKGKDVELRCDPISGHTALYWYRQSLGQGLEFLIYFQGNSAPDKSGLPSDRFSAERTGGSVSTLTIQRTQQEDSAVYLCASSLIADKIGANVLTFGAGSRLTVL.

This clonotype turned up a few times. Germline and junction disagree at one end, which may indicate a read error. The chain couples TRBV7-7 to TRBJ2-1; the D gene is possibly TRBD2 (5 bases). Germline loops: CDR1 SSHAT, CDR2 FNYEAQ (reference sequence). The length of the CDR3 is 15 residues. CDR3 DNA sequence: TGTGCTAGCAGCTTAGGTATTGGCGGGTACAATGAGCAGTTCTTC. It translates to CASSLGIGGYNEQFF.

This clonotype has just a few counts. This CDR3 reads CASSIVKGDQPQHF. The CDR3 nucleotides read TGTGCCAGTAGTATAGTAAAGGGAGACCAGCCCCAGCATTTT. V and J are TRBV19 and TRBJ1-5; no definite D call. Germline assignment: CDR1 LNHDA and CDR2 SQIVND (reference sequence). V was cut by 1 base and J by 7 bases, with 11 bases left in between. The CDR3 is 14 amino acids.

This clonotype was counted between two and nine times. V gene TRBV5-1 combines with J gene TRBJ1-6; 10 bases are a match to TRBD1. CDR3 size: 15 residues. J lost 8 bases, V lost 3 bases, and 5 bases had no gene match. In germline, CDR1 is SGHRS, CDR2 YFSETQ. The CDR3 spells CASSWSGTGDSPLHF. The CDR3 region has the DNA TGCGCCAGCAGCTGGAGCGGGACAGGGGATTCACCCCTCCACTTT.

The chain links TRBV30 to TRBJ2-7; 10 bases agree with TRBD1. This CDR3 comprises 13 residues. The V gene end was trimmed by 4 bases and the J gene end by 4 bases; junction bases not matched to a gene: 4. CDR1 GTSNPN and CDR2 SVGIG come from the germline V gene (reference sequence). The DNA of the CDR3 is TGTGCCTGGAAAGGGACAGGGGAGTACGAGCAGTACTTC. It is translated as CAWKGTGEYEQYF.

This clonotype was detected many times. J is TRBJ2-5 and V is TRBV24-1; D is unresolved. With 4 bases removed from V and 4 bases from J, the gap between germline ends came to 12 bases. Germline lookup yields CDR1 KGHDR and CDR2 SFDVKD. The CDR3 totals 14 residues. The CDR3 nucleotides are TGTGCCACCAGTGACTACAGAATGCGAGAGACCCAGTACTTC. Translation: CATSDYRMRETQYF.

This clonotype has only a few counts. The CDR3 DNA follows: TGTGCCAGTAGGGCAGAGGGGGGTTCCTACGAGCAGTACTTC. Translation: CASRAEGGSYEQYF. The genes are TRBV19 and TRBJ2-7; D may correspond to TRBD1 or TRBD2 (6 bases each). The V gene lost 6 bases and the J gene lost 1 base, with 13 bases spanning the gap. This CDR3 contains 14 residues. Germline V CDR1 and CDR2: LNHDA, SQIVND (reference sequence).

V is TRBV20-1 and J is TRBJ1-4; D call uncertain. With 6 bases removed from V and 7 bases from J, the gap between germline ends came to 15 bases. This CDR3 contains 13 residues. Germline CDR1 reads DFQATT; CDR2 reads SNEGSKA (reference sequence). The CDR3 loop is CSAGGEVREKLFF. CDR3 bases: TGCAGTGCCGGTGGTGAGGTTCGTGAAAAACTGTTTTTT.

This clonotype was found a few times. The DNA for the CDR3 is TGTGCCTGGATGCCGGGAGGGAACACTGAAGCTTTCTTT. Its protein product is CAWMPGGNTEAFF. This rearrangement joins TRBV30 to TRBJ1-1; D not resolved. This CDR3 spans 13 amino acids. Trimming removed 4 bases from V and 1 base from J, with 10 bases in between. Per the germline V gene, CDR1 is GTSNPN and CDR2 is SVGIG (reference sequence).

The chain recombines TRBV6-4 with TRBJ1-2; 7 nucleotides match TRBD1. This CDR3 is 14 amino acids long. Germline V gene data show CDR1 as MRHNA and CDR2 as SNTAGT. V lost 5 bases to trimming and J lost 8 bases; unmatched junction nucleotides: 11. CDR3 coding DNA: TGTGCCAGCAGTTATGCCCCGGACAGGCCCGGCTACACCTTC. Its protein product is CASSYAPDRPGYTF.

This chain links TRBV7-9 with TRBJ1-6; D remains ambiguous. This CDR3 has 13 residues. CDR1 SEHNR and CDR2 FQNEAQ come from the germline V gene (reference sequence). V lost 5 bases and J 9 bases, leaving 11 bases between the germline ends. The CDR3, as DNA: TGTGCCAGCAGCCCTGGCTTGGTTTCACCCCTCCACTTT. Translating gives CASSPGLVSPLHF.

This clonotype appeared many times. V and J are TRBV27 and TRBJ1-1; D may be TRBD1 (5 bases). This CDR3 comprises 16 residues. Per the germline V gene, CDR1 is MNHEY and CDR2 is SMNVEV (reference sequence). Trimming took 6 bases from V and 6 from J, leaving 23 bases between them. DNA for the CDR3: TGTGCCAGCAGACAACTCTCAGGGCCCAGAGGAGCTGAAGCTTTCTTT. It specifies CASRQLSGPRGAEAFF.

The rearrangement joins TRBV19 to TRBJ2-6; TRBD1 might be the D (6 bases). This CDR3 has 16 amino acids. The germline CDR1 and CDR2 sequences are LNHDA and SQIVND (reference sequence). The V end lost 6 bases, the J end lost 4 bases, and 16 bases lay between the germline ends. Written as DNA, the CDR3 is TGTGCCAGTAGCCTACAGGGATCTGGCGGGGCCAACGTCCTGACTTTC. It is translated as CASSLQGSGGANVLTF.

As to this clonotype: A much larger clone lies a single base off, so this may be a read error. The V call is TRBV28, the J call TRBJ1-2; no clear D. The CDR3 runs to 12 residues. Germline loops: CDR1 MDHEN, CDR2 SYDVKM. CDR3 amino acids: CAGSSQVDGYTF. Written as DNA, the CDR3 is TGTGCCGGCAGTTCCCAGGTGGATGGCTACACCTTC.

This chain links TRBV6-1 with TRBJ2-7; D not certain. This CDR3 contains 12 residues. V gave up 10 bases and J gave up 2 bases, with 12 bases separating them. Germline values: CDR1 MNHNS, CDR2 SASEGT. The CDR3 sequence: CATGSRPYEQYF. The CDR3 DNA reads as TGTGCCACCGGCAGTAGGCCCTACGAGCAGTACTTC.

This chain connects TRBV19 to TRBJ1-1, with D tentatively TRBD1 (6 bases). Germline V gene data show CDR1 as LNHDA and CDR2 as SQIVND (reference sequence). Deletions cut 6 bases from V and 1 base from J, with 21 bases between. The length of the CDR3 is 17 residues. The CDR3 spells CASSTGRVQRGNTEAFF. DNA of the CDR3: TGTGCCAGTAGCACAGGGAGGGTTCAACGCGGGAACACTGAAGCTTTCTTT.

This clonotype appeared many times. This chain links TRBV20-1 with TRBJ1-1; D remains unclear. Germline CDR1 reads DFQATT; CDR2 reads SNEGSKA (reference sequence). The CDR3 has 13 amino acids. Trimming shortened V by 2 bases and J by 4 bases, and 11 bases separated the two germline ends. CDR3 in amino acids: CSARRSDSTEAFF. In nucleotides, the CDR3 is TGCAGTGCTAGAAGGTCAGACTCCACTGAAGCTTTCTTT.

This clonotype was seen a handful of times. The genes are TRBV30 and TRBJ2-7; 7 bases fit TRBD2. With 3 bases clipped from V and 4 bases from J, the junction kept 3 bases outside the gene matches. Germline V gene lookup returns CDR1 GTSNPN and CDR2 SVGIG (reference sequence). The CDR3 extends over 12 amino acids. This CDR3 is CAWSDGGYEQYF. Here the CDR3 DNA reads TGTGCCTGGAGCGACGGGGGGTACGAGCAGTACTTC.

There are many counts of this clonotype. This chain uses TRBV20-1 with TRBJ2-7, with D perhaps given as TRBD1 or TRBD2 (5 bases each). V was trimmed by 0 bases and J by 4 bases, leaving 19 bases between them. There are 16 residues in the CDR3. From germline, CDR1 is DFQATT and CDR2 SNEGSKA (reference sequence). The CDR3 DNA follows: TGCAGTGCTAGAGATTCTGCCCTAGGGGACGGATACGAGCAGTACTTC. It translates to CSARDSALGDGYEQYF.

The rearrangement joins TRBV6-1 to TRBJ2-7, with a tentative D call TRBD1 (5 bases). CDR1 and CDR2 from the germline V gene are MNHNS and SASEGT. CDR3 length: 13 residues. Trimming shortened V by 4 bases and J by 3 bases, and 10 bases separated the two germline ends. The CDR3 spells CASSGVTGYEQYF. DNA for the CDR3: TGTGCCAGCAGTGGGGTAACAGGCTACGAGCAGTACTTC.

This clonotype was counted ten times or more. The V and J genes are TRBV6-1 and TRBJ1-2; D unclear. The CDR3 runs to 11 residues. Germline CDR1 MNHNS, CDR2 SASEGT. V lost 7 bases, J lost 7 bases, and 10 bases lay in between. The CDR3 region has the DNA TGTGCCAGCATCGGCCCCCTTGGCTACACCTTC. It specifies CASIGPLGYTF.

This clonotype was seen more than once but under ten times. CDR3 in amino acids: CASSLQGADGELFF. CDR3 sequence (DNA): TGTGCCAGCAGTTTACAGGGGGCGGACGGGGAGCTGTTTTTT. The chain couples TRBV12-3 or TRBV12-4 to TRBJ2-2, with 8 bases fitting TRBD1. The V gene end was trimmed by 2 bases and the J gene end by 7 bases; junction bases not matched to a gene: 3. The CDR3 length is 14 residues.

This clonotype showed up just a few times. The chain uses TRBV30 and TRBJ2-1; possible D gene TRBD2, 5 bases. V lost 3 bases to trimming and J lost 2 bases, with 8 bases between them. Germline loops: CDR1 GTSNPN, CDR2 SVGIG (reference sequence). There are 13 residues in the CDR3. CDR3 sequence: CAWSEGPYNEQFF. Written as DNA, the CDR3 is TGTGCCTGGAGCGAGGGCCCCTACAATGAGCAGTTCTTC. The full variable domain, with the rest looked up from reference TRBV30 and TRBJ2-1, is SQTIHQWPATLVQPVGSPLSLECTVEGTSNPNLYWYRQAAGRGLQLLFYSVGIGQISSEVPQNLSASRPQDRQFILSSKKLLLSDSGFYLCAWSEGPYNEQFFGPGTRLTVL.

This clonotype has a handful of counts. The J gene is TRBJ1-5, the V gene TRBV6-1; 8 bases fit TRBD1. The CDR3 has 17 amino acids. Trimming removed 10 bases from V and 7 bases from J; junction bases left unmatched: 21. Per the germline V gene, CDR1 is MNHNS and CDR2 is SASEGT. The CDR3 nucleotides read TGTGCCACCCAGGGGGCTTTTCCCCTACAGGCGGAACAGCCCCAGCATTTT. This encodes CATQGAFPLQAEQPQHF.